The 14 T cell receptor beta chains in this list originate from one sample, sequenced in a study of blood T cell repertoires in COVID-19. Sequencing used immunoSEQ multiplex PCR; TCRdb keeps in-frame clones, though not all of them. The profile shows fewer than 600,000 clones, 75% to 90% of them singletons. Sequencing used peripheral blood. The origin of the receptors is a man aged 18-30 years with COVID-19, enrolled during active disease.

The chain employs TRBV9 and TRBJ2-5, with 9 bases matching TRBD2. CDR3 length: 17 residues. J lost 6 bases, V lost 3 bases, and 15 bases had no gene match. CDR1 and CDR2 (germline): SGDLS, YYNGEE. CDR3 in DNA: TGTGCCAGCAGCGCATATAAGACTAGCGGACGCACCAAGACCCAGTACTTC. The encoded protein is CASSAYKTSGRTKTQYF.

In this sample, this clone turned up once. The chain is built from TRBV19 and TRBJ1-5; 11 bases align to TRBD1. The V gene's germline CDR1 is LNHDA and CDR2 SQIVND (reference sequence). This CDR3 has 15 amino acids. With 7 bases clipped from V and 1 base from J, the junction kept 3 bases outside the gene matches. CDR3 bases: TGTGCCAGTAAAGGGACAGGGGGAAGCAATCAGCCCCAGCATTTT. It is translated as CASKGTGGSNQPQHF.

This clone occurred once. The V gene is TRBV28, the J gene TRBJ2-2; possibly TRBD2 for D (5 bases). This CDR3 has 13 residues. From germline, CDR1 is MDHEN and CDR2 SYDVKM. V was shortened by 5 bases and J by 6 bases, with 10 bases between the two germline ends. As DNA, the CDR3 is TGTGCCAGCAGTAGGACTTCTCCCGGGGAGCTGTTTTTT. Protein sequence: CASSRTSPGELFF.

This chain joins TRBV6-2 or TRBV6-3 and TRBJ1-2; D may be TRBD1 (5 bases). The CDR3 contains 14 residues. The germline V gene encodes CDR1 MNHEY and CDR2 SVGEGT. The germline V and J ends were trimmed by 3 bases and 4 bases, with 12 bases remaining between them. The CDR3 DNA follows: TGTGCCAGCAGTTATCTGGCGGGGACCTATGGCTACACCTTC. Protein product: CASSYLAGTYGYTF.

V is TRBV11-3 and J is TRBJ2-7; 11 bases align to TRBD1. Trimming removed 4 bases from V and 5 bases from J; junction bases left unmatched: 4. The CDR3 has 14 amino acids. Germline CDR1 is SGHNT and CDR2 is YENEEA. For the CDR3, the DNA is TGTGCCAGCAGCTGGGGGGGACAGGGGGACGAGCAGTACTTC. This translates into CASSWGGQGDEQYF.

This clone appeared a single time. J is TRBJ2-3 and V is TRBV6-4, with D maybe TRBD1 (5 bases). The CDR3 is 15 residues long. CDR1 MRHNA and CDR2 SNTAGT come from the germline V gene. Trimming cost V 2 bases and J 0 bases, with 9 bases left between them. The CDR3 loop reads CASSDRGHSTDTQYF. Written as DNA, the CDR3 is TGTGCCAGCAGTGACAGGGGTCATAGCACAGATACGCAGTATTTT.

The rearrangement joins TRBV5-1 to TRBJ2-7; 7 positions agree with TRBD2. Per germline, CDR1 SGHRS and CDR2 YFSETQ. The junction had 8 bases not matched to a gene; V was cut back by 4 bases and J by 4 bases. The CDR3 extends over 14 amino acids. The CDR3 protein is CASSRGGGEYEQYF. CDR3 nucleotides: TGCGCCAGCAGCCGCGGCGGGGGTGAATACGAGCAGTACTTC.

The chain uses TRBV19 and TRBJ1-2; 9 nucleotides match TRBD1. This CDR3 region has 15 residues. With 5 bases clipped from V and 0 bases from J, the junction kept 4 bases outside the gene matches. The germline gives CDR1 LNHDA, CDR2 SQIVND (reference sequence). The chain's CDR3 is CASSGRQGANYGYTF. The DNA for the CDR3 is TGTGCCAGTAGTGGCCGACAGGGGGCTAACTATGGCTACACCTTC.

The chain links TRBV4-1 to TRBJ2-4; possibly TRBD1 for D (6 bases). This CDR3 is built from 16 residues. Deletions cut 0 bases from V and 8 bases from J, with 17 bases between. Germline V gives CDR1 MGHRA, CDR2 YSYEKL. The CDR3 region is CASSQDTSTGMDIQYF. DNA of the CDR3: TGCGCCAGCAGCCAAGATACCTCGACAGGAATGGACATTCAGTACTTC.

The V gene is TRBV2, the J gene TRBJ1-4, with 10 nucleotides matching TRBD1. Germline CDR1 and CDR2: SNHLY and FYNNEI. The CDR3 extends over 13 amino acids. The junction had 7 bases not matched to a gene; V was cut back by 11 bases and J by 7 bases. The CDR3 is CAGKGQGSEKLFF. The CDR3 DNA sequence: TGTGCCGGGAAGGGACAGGGGTCTGAAAAACTGTTTTTT.

This clone was seen a handful of times. V usage is TRBV5-1 and J usage is TRBJ1-6; 7 bases line up with TRBD1. The CDR3 has 18 amino acids. The germline CDR1 and CDR2 sequences are SGHRS and YFSETQ. V trimming: 0 bases; J trimming: 6 bases; junction bases outside the gene matches: 12. CDR3 protein: CASSLVGGGTEVNSPLHF. CDR3 sequence (DNA): TGCGCCAGCAGCTTGGTAGGAGGGGGGACAGAGGTTAATTCACCCCTCCACTTT.

Note on this clone: The same CDR3 also results from other DNA sequences found in this sample. V and J are TRBV6-1 and TRBJ1-6, with 10 bases aligning to TRBD1. The CDR3 contains 15 residues. V shed 3 bases and J 5 bases; nucleotides not matched to a gene: 1. Germline assignment: CDR1 MNHNS and CDR2 SASEGT. The CDR3 DNA is TGTGCCAGCAGTGATGGGACAGGGGATAATTCACCCCTCCACTTT. It is translated as CASSDGTGDNSPLHF.

The chain employs TRBV18 and TRBJ2-7, with 13 bases identical to TRBD2. Germline CDR1 and CDR2: KGHSH and LQKENI. CDR3 length: 15 residues. Losses at the gene ends were 4 bases for V and 3 bases for J; bases not matched to a gene: 3. The CDR3 region has the DNA TGTGCCAGCTCACTTGGACTAGCGGGAGACTACGAGCAGTACTTC. Translation: CASSLGLAGDYEQYF.

V is TRBV28 and J is TRBJ2-3, with a possible D match to TRBD2 (5 bases). The CDR3 extends over 14 amino acids. Germline V gene lookup returns CDR1 MDHEN and CDR2 SYDVKM. V lost 11 bases and J lost 1, with 16 bases in between. Here the CDR3 DNA reads TGTGCCGGCGCGGGCGGAGACCGCACAGATACGCAGTATTTT. It specifies CAGAGGDRTDTQYF.